The 13 T cell receptor beta chains presented below share a single source sample, sequenced in a study of T cell changes during pregnancy in multiple sclerosis. Repertoires were generated with immunoSEQ multiplex PCR, while TCRdb's copy carries only in-frame clones and drops some. Of some 100,000 clones detected, 90% to 95% appear once; the ten largest clones hold 1% to 1.5%. Sequencing used peripheral blood, obtained in the second trimester of pregnancy. These receptors were collected from a female donor with multiple sclerosis, enrolled in a pregnancy study.

This sequence joins TRBV7-2 and TRBJ2-2, with 7 bases fitting TRBD1. The CDR3 covers 14 residues. In germline, CDR1 is SGHTA, CDR2 FQGNSA. V shed 4 bases and J 6 bases; nucleotides not matched to a gene: 5. The CDR3 loop reads CASSSRTGAGELFF. CDR3 DNA: TGTGCCAGCAGCTCGAGAACAGGGGCCGGGGAGCTGTTTTTT.

The genes are TRBV19 and TRBJ1-1; TRBD1 matches at 11 bases. Germline V gives CDR1 LNHDA, CDR2 SQIVND (reference sequence). CDR3 size: 16 residues. V lost 8 bases to trimming and J lost 3 bases; unmatched junction nucleotides: 11. CDR3 sequence (DNA): TGTGCCAGTGGTAAACCGTGGGGACAGGGGGACACTGAAGCTTTCTTT. Translated, it gives CASGKPWGQGDTEAFF. Looking up the rest from reference TRBV19 and TRBJ1-1 gives the full variable domain: DGGITQSPKYLFRKEGQNVTLSCEQNLNHDAMYWYRQDPGQGLRLIYYSQIVNDFQKGDIAEGYSVSREKKESFPLTVTSAQKNPTAFYLCASGKPWGQGDTEAFFGQGTRLTVV.

This clone has a single count. The CDR3 nucleotides read TGTGCCAGCAGGCCGGAGCGGGGTTCCTACGAGCAGTACTTC. It specifies CASRPERGSYEQYF. V and J are TRBV5-4 and TRBJ2-7; TRBD2 aligns across 7 bases. Germline assignment: CDR1 SGHNT and CDR2 YYREEE (reference sequence). The CDR3 length is 14 residues. Unmatched junction bases numbered 6, after V lost 5 bases and J lost 1 base.

This chain connects TRBV5-1 to TRBJ2-3, with D unclear. Trimming cost V 0 bases and J 4 bases, with 9 bases left between them. This CDR3 has 14 residues. Germline V gene data show CDR1 as SGHRS and CDR2 as YFSETQ. The CDR3 bases are TGCGCCAGCAGCTTGGACCGTGGGCCAGATACGCAGTATTTT. Translation: CASSLDRGPDTQYF.

Written as DNA, the CDR3 is TGTGCCAGCAGCTTGGATAGCGGGACAAGAGCTAACTATGGCTACACCTTC. Residues: CASSLDSGTRANYGYTF. The chain uses TRBV5-5 and TRBJ1-2; D is possibly TRBD1 (6 bases). V lost 0 bases to trimming and J lost 0 bases, with 15 bases between them. This CDR3 has 17 amino acids. From germline, CDR1 is SGHKS and CDR2 YYEKEE (reference sequence).

The rearrangement links TRBV6-6 to TRBJ1-2; tentatively, D is TRBD1 (6 bases). Per germline, CDR1 MNHNY and CDR2 SVGAGI (reference sequence). This CDR3 spans 13 amino acids. The germline V and J ends were trimmed by 6 bases and 8 bases, with 16 bases remaining between them. Here the CDR3 DNA reads TGTGCCAGCAGCCGACAGGAGATGGGGGGCTACACCTTC. Translation: CASSRQEMGGYTF.

This chain connects TRBV7-3 to TRBJ2-7; weak D call: TRBD1 (6 bases). There are 13 residues in the CDR3. Looked up from germline, CDR1 is SGHTA and CDR2 is FQGTGA. Trimming pared 0 bases from V and 6 bases from J, leaving 9 bases between. CDR3 loop: CASSLTRGSEQYF. The CDR3 DNA reads TGTGCCAGCAGCTTAACCAGGGGCTCCGAGCAGTACTTC.

This clone was seen more than once but under ten times. This sequence joins TRBV2 and TRBJ2-1; D ambiguous. Per the germline V gene, CDR1 is SNHLY and CDR2 is FYNNEI. The CDR3 has 12 residues. With 3 bases removed from V and 10 bases from J, the gap between germline ends came to 10 bases. CDR3 nucleotide sequence: TGTGCCAGCAGTGATGTCAGGTACGAGCAGTTCTTC. Translation: CASSDVRYEQFF. The full variable domain, its missing parts supplied by reference TRBV2 and TRBJ2-1, is EPEVTQTPSHQVTQMGQEVILRCVPISNHLYFYWYRQILGQKVEFLVSFYNNEISEKSEIFDDQFSVERPDGSNFTLKIRSTKLEDSAMYFCASSDVRYEQFFGPGTRLTVL.

In its sample, this clone was seen a few times. V usage is TRBV12-5 and J usage is TRBJ2-6; 9 positions agree with TRBD1. The CDR3 has 18 residues. Germline V lookup: CDR1 LGHNT, CDR2 FRNRAP. V lost 5 bases, J lost 1 base, and 9 bases stayed unmatched. CDR3 protein: CASGGYRGRRSGANVLTF. The CDR3, as DNA: TGTGCTAGTGGTGGGTACAGGGGGCGCAGATCTGGGGCCAACGTCCTGACTTTC.

This clone has just one count. This chain connects TRBV27 to TRBJ2-7; D is undetermined. CDR3 length: 17 residues. Germline V gene sequence: CDR1 MNHEY, CDR2 SMNVEV (reference sequence). V lost 1 base, J lost 3 bases, and 19 bases lay in between. As DNA, the CDR3 is TGTGCCAGCAGTTTATACCTTCCCGACCCCCGAGGCTACGAGCAGTACTTC. This codes for CASSLYLPDPRGYEQYF.

V is TRBV7-2 and J is TRBJ1-2; TRBD1 agrees at 8 bases. The CDR3 has 15 amino acids. J gave up 8 bases and V 4 bases, and 12 bases lay outside the gene matches. Germline V CDR1 and CDR2: SGHTA, FQGNSA. In nucleotides, the CDR3 is TGTGCCAGCAGCTCCAACTGGGACAGGATTGGCGGCTACACCTTC. The encoded protein is CASSSNWDRIGGYTF.

In its sample, this clone was seen once. The chain carries TRBV7-9 and TRBJ1-1; D not resolved. Germline V CDR1 and CDR2: SEHNR, FQNEAQ (reference sequence). Trimming pared 7 bases from V and 1 base from J, leaving 13 bases between. The CDR3 is 14 amino acids. The CDR3 loop is CASNQGRENTEAFF. CDR3 coding DNA: TGTGCCAGCAACCAAGGTCGGGAGAACACTGAAGCTTTCTTT.

The chain has TRBV5-6 and TRBJ2-7, with TRBD2 matching over 8 bases. This CDR3 spans 13 amino acids. Germline values: CDR1 SGHDT, CDR2 YYEEEE. V dropped 2 bases and J dropped 5; count of bases not matched to a gene: 3. The CDR3, as DNA: TGTGCCAGCAGCTTAGCGGGAGAAAACGAGCAGTACTTC. As protein: CASSLAGENEQYF.